This T cell receptor beta chain was identified during a study of spatial heterogeneity in lung cancer. Study context: Alpha-chain detections were consistently fewer than beta-chain detections among the sequences. Whole-study findings and limits: Blood carried ubiquitous expanded tumor TCRs more at resection than follow-up.

Each CDR3 protein gets one entry after TCRdb re-called the 5' RACE reads with MiXCR. Of 50,000 to 55,000 distinct CDR3 sequences in the sample, less than 9% are singletons; the top ten hold roughly 2.7%. Regarding time point: sample taken at primary tumor resection. In each case, whole RNA from tumor, nontumor lung or frozen PBMC was sequenced unsorted. The length of the CDR3 is 14 residues. V shed 2 bases and J shed 1 base, with 6 bases lying between them. On this clonotype: The antigen remains undetermined.

The sample in question was PBMCs, obtained at surgery. The clonotype was recovered from a female donor with early-stage non-small cell lung cancer. The chain recombines TRBV12-3 or TRBV12-4 with TRBJ1-5; D remains ambiguous. In nucleotides, the CDR3 is TGTGCCAGCAGTTTAACAGCCAGCAATCAGCCCCAGCATTTT. Residues: CASSLTASNQPQHF.